The subject of this entry is one T cell receptor (beta chain). Its specificity is unknown. This CDR3 spans 13 amino acids. Germline CDR1 LNHDA, CDR2 SQIVND (reference sequence). With V trimmed by 10 bases and J by 6 bases, 10 bases remained unmatched. The data originate from a study of T cell responses to AZD1222 COVID-19 vaccine. Overall study: Second doses that came at about 4 or about 12 weeks were put together. Broader study findings: Spike regions recognized by vaccine-associated CD4 TCRs spanned the protein, led by 160-218 and 743-854. None of the repertoires were sampled until the peak T cell response had passed. It should be noted that donors were predominantly white British and more often female, and clonal diversity was possibly underestimated.

TCRdb keeps only in-frame clones here, not all; method: immunoSEQ multiplex PCR. The sample lists approximately 90,000 clones, 89% occurring once. Sequencing was performed on peripheral blood, taken on day 0 of AZD1222 vaccination. This chain uses TRBV19 with TRBJ1-1, with 8 bases matching TRBD1. This receptor was obtained from an adult in good health. This CDR3 reads CATIGQGWSEAFF. CDR3 DNA: TGTGCCACAATAGGACAGGGTTGGTCTGAAGCTTTCTTT.